Below are 26 T cell receptor beta chains sequenced from a single sample in a study of CD8+ T cells in alopecia areata. Sequencing relied on a cDNA template that was reverse transcribed from extracted RNA. The method was immunoSEQ multiplex PCR; TCRdb's version includes in-frame clones alone and lacks a portion of them. The table includes more than 90,000 clones, 60% to 65% detected once. The sample's treatment: oral pan-JAK inhibitor, 5-10 mg twice daily. The input for sequencing was CD8+ T cells sorted from blood, taken at week 4, from a patient treated with tofacitinib. The receptors derive from a human donor with alopecia areata.

This chain joins TRBV6-1 and TRBJ2-2; D unclear. This CDR3 region has 13 residues. Germline CDR1 reads MNHNS; CDR2 reads SASEGT. Trimming stripped 6 bases from V and 3 bases from J, with 8 bases between. Written as DNA, the CDR3 is TGTGCCAGCAGCCCATCCGACACCGGGGAGCTGTTTTTT. This encodes CASSPSDTGELFF.

The chain has TRBV7-9 and TRBJ2-7; D is unresolved. This CDR3 has 15 amino acids. V lost 2 bases to trimming and J lost 3 bases, with 14 bases between them. Per the germline V gene, CDR1 is SEHNR and CDR2 is FQNEAQ (reference sequence). The CDR3 sequence is CASSLSPENSYEQYF. CDR3 DNA: TGTGCCAGCAGCTTATCCCCGGAAAACAGCTACGAGCAGTACTTC.

The rearrangement joins TRBV23-1 to TRBJ1-2; tentatively, D is TRBD1 (5 bases). TRBV23-1 carries the ORF label, with uncertain function. The CDR3 extends over 19 amino acids. V was cut by 3 bases and J by 1 base, with 24 bases left in between. This chain's CDR3 is CASSHYTGHSPAHNYGYTF. The CDR3 region has the DNA TGCGCCAGCAGTCACTATACCGGACATTCTCCGGCCCATAACTATGGCTACACCTTC.

V and J are TRBV4-1 and TRBJ1-4; D perhaps matches TRBD1 (6 bases). The CDR3 has 16 amino acids. Germline V gene lookup returns CDR1 MGHRA and CDR2 YSYEKL. The V gene lost 0 bases and the J gene lost 5 bases, with 13 bases spanning the gap. DNA of the CDR3: TGCGCCAGCAGCCAAGAGCAACAGGGTGCCAATGAAAAACTGTTTTTT. Protein sequence: CASSQEQQGANEKLFF.

In this sample, this clone turned up a few times. The rearrangement uses TRBV6-1 and TRBJ1-5; TRBD1 might be the D (5 bases). The CDR3 sequence is 15 residues long. The V gene's germline CDR1 is MNHNS and CDR2 SASEGT. Trimming shortened V by 6 bases and J by 0 bases, and 12 bases separated the two germline ends. The CDR3 bases are TGTGCCAGCAGAGGGGACTTCTATAGCAATCAGCCCCAGCATTTT. It is translated as CASRGDFYSNQPQHF.

The chain has TRBV4-1 and TRBJ2-7; D is tentatively TRBD1 or TRBD2 (7 bases each). The V gene lost 1 base and the J gene lost 5 bases, with 15 bases spanning the gap. The germline CDR1 and CDR2 sequences are MGHRA and YSYEKL. The CDR3 is 15 amino acids. CDR3 region: CASSQVGEGADEQYF. CDR3 nucleotide sequence: TGCGCCAGCAGCCAAGTGGGGGAGGGGGCAGACGAGCAGTACTTC.

The CDR3 DNA reads TGCAGCGTACAGGGGGGGTCTGAAGCTTTCTTT. Protein sequence: CSVQGGSEAFF. The V gene is TRBV29-1, the J gene TRBJ1-1; 8 positions match TRBD1. V shed 6 bases, J shed 6 bases, and the junction held 3 bases outside the gene matches. The CDR3 length is 11 residues. The germline gives CDR1 SQVTM, CDR2 ANQGSEA.

This clone was seen more than once but under ten times. V usage is TRBV7-6 and J usage is TRBJ2-7, with D possibly being TRBD2 (5 bases). Trimming removed 5 bases at V and 3 bases at J, with 14 bases between. This CDR3 spans 14 amino acids. In germline, CDR1 is SGHVS, CDR2 FNYEAQ. CDR3 residues: CASSQYRGNYEQYF. In DNA, the CDR3 is TGTGCCAGCAGCCAATACCGGGGAAACTACGAGCAGTACTTC.

The chain recombines TRBV6-5 with TRBJ2-5; TRBD2 agrees at 11 bases. Unmatched junction bases numbered 1, after V lost 6 bases and J lost 1 base. The CDR3 covers 14 residues. The germline V gene has CDR1 MNHEY and CDR2 SVGAGI. Here the CDR3 DNA reads TGTGCCAGCAGAACTAGCGGGGGCCAAGAGACCCAGTACTTC. Its translation is CASRTSGGQETQYF.

The chain combines TRBV13 with TRBJ2-1; D ambiguous. Trimming left V 0 bases short and J 0 bases short, with 6 bases between. The germline V gene has CDR1 PRHDT and CDR2 FYEKMQ (reference sequence). This CDR3 has 15 amino acids. The CDR3 DNA reads as TGTGCCAGCAGCTTAGGTGCAGGCTCCTACAATGAGCAGTTCTTC. It translates to CASSLGAGSYNEQFF.

This chain's CDR3 is CASSLGVTNTEAFF. CDR3 DNA sequence: TGTGCCAGCAGCTTAGGGGTGACGAACACTGAAGCTTTCTTT. The rearrangement links TRBV7-3 to TRBJ1-1; D uncertain. Looked up from germline, CDR1 is SGHTA and CDR2 is FQGTGA. This CDR3 is 14 amino acids long. V dropped 2 bases and J dropped 1 base, with 8 bases sitting between them.

In this sample, this clone turned up many times. The sample contains more than one DNA sequence encoding this CDR3. V usage is TRBV7-2 and J usage is TRBJ2-7; TRBD2 matches 10 bases. V gave up 4 bases and J gave up 3 bases; unmatched junction bases: 6. CDR1 SGHTA and CDR2 FQGNSA come from the germline V gene. The CDR3 contains 15 residues. The CDR3 nucleotides read TGTGCCAGCAGCTCACGGACTAGCGGACTCTACGAGCAGTACTTC. Translated: CASSSRTSGLYEQYF.

This chain uses TRBV6-1 with TRBJ1-2; D not certain. CDR1 MNHNS and CDR2 SASEGT come from the germline V gene. The germline V and J ends were trimmed by 6 bases and 3 bases, with 14 bases remaining between them. The CDR3 loop spans 14 amino acids. The CDR3 is CASSWTETHYGYTF. DNA of the CDR3: TGTGCCAGCAGCTGGACGGAGACTCACTATGGCTACACCTTC.

The genes are TRBV5-1 and TRBJ2-5; the D gene could be TRBD1 or TRBD2 (5 bases each). Between the trimmed V and J ends, which lost 2 bases and 4 bases, there was a span of 12 bases. CDR1 is SGHRS, CDR2 YFSETQ, per germline. There are 14 residues in the CDR3. CDR3 region: CASSLYQGAETQYF. The CDR3 DNA reads as TGCGCCAGCAGCTTATATCAGGGAGCAGAGACCCAGTACTTC.

The chain has TRBV30 and TRBJ2-1, with 8 bases lining up with TRBD2. From germline, CDR1 is GTSNPN and CDR2 SVGIG (reference sequence). This CDR3 is built from 14 residues. After removal of 3 bases from V and 5 bases from J, the junction contained 6 bases not matched to a gene. The CDR3 loop is CAWRGLAGNNEQFF. The CDR3, as DNA: TGTGCCTGGAGGGGATTAGCGGGGAACAATGAGCAGTTCTTC. Full variable domain (outside the CDR3, taken from reference TRBV30 and TRBJ2-1): SQTIHQWPATLVQPVGSPLSLECTVEGTSNPNLYWYRQAAGRGLQLLFYSVGIGQISSEVPQNLSASRPQDRQFILSSKKLLLSDSGFYLCAWRGLAGNNEQFFGPGTRLTVL.

The chain uses TRBV30 and TRBJ1-1; D unresolved. The ends were cut back, 4 bases at V and 1 base at J, with 1 base in the middle. Germline values: CDR1 GTSNPN, CDR2 SVGIG (reference sequence). The CDR3 has 10 amino acids. The CDR3 sequence: CAWKNTEAFF. CDR3 DNA sequence: TGTGCCTGGAAGAACACTGAAGCTTTCTTT. Based on the CDR3 plus reference TRBV30 and TRBJ1-1, the full variable domain is SQTIHQWPATLVQPVGSPLSLECTVEGTSNPNLYWYRQAAGRGLQLLFYSVGIGQISSEVPQNLSASRPQDRQFILSSKKLLLSDSGFYLCAWKNTEAFFGQGTRLTVV.

This chain uses TRBV25-1 with TRBJ2-5; D possibly corresponds to TRBD2 (5 bases). Trimming took 4 bases from V and 5 from J, leaving 14 bases between them. This CDR3 has 14 amino acids. The V gene's germline CDR1 is MGHDK and CDR2 SYGVNS. CDR3 DNA sequence: TGTGCCAGCAGTGGCGAAGGGAGAGGGGAGACCCAGTACTTC. It specifies CASSGEGRGETQYF.

J is TRBJ2-7 and V is TRBV27; 10 bases agree with TRBD1. Germline V lookup: CDR1 MNHEY, CDR2 SMNVEV (reference sequence). The V segment lost 3 bases and the J segment 5 bases; nucleotides outside the gene matches: 4. The length of the CDR3 is 14 residues. The CDR3 DNA follows: TGTGCCAGCAGTTTGGGGACAGGGGCGCACGAGCAGTACTTC. It translates to CASSLGTGAHEQYF.

The chain couples TRBV27 to TRBJ2-5; either TRBD1 or TRBD2 may fit D (7 bases each). The CDR3 has 17 amino acids. CDR1 MNHEY and CDR2 SMNVEV come from the germline V gene (reference sequence). The V end was cut by 1 base, the J end by 2 bases, with 17 bases between. The chain's CDR3 is CASSLLGQGGAQETQYF. The CDR3 DNA follows: TGTGCCAGCAGTTTATTAGGCCAGGGGGGGGCTCAAGAGACCCAGTACTTC.

This chain uses TRBV13 with TRBJ2-5; D not resolved. The V and J ends lost 5 bases and 5 bases respectively, with 12 bases between them. Germline V gene data show CDR1 as PRHDT and CDR2 as FYEKMQ (reference sequence). The CDR3 runs to 13 residues. CDR3: CASSLRGWETQYF. The CDR3, as DNA: TGTGCCAGCAGCCTACGAGGTTGGGAGACCCAGTACTTC.

This clone was counted a few times. The rearrangement uses TRBV7-9 and TRBJ2-3, with 8 bases lining up with TRBD2. Trimming cost V 5 bases and J 0 bases; bases outside gene matches: 4. Germline V gene data show CDR1 as SEHNR and CDR2 as FQNEAQ (reference sequence). CDR3 length: 15 amino acids. This CDR3 reads CASSLSGESTDTQYF. CDR3 nucleotides: TGTGCCAGCAGCCTTAGCGGGGAGAGCACAGATACGCAGTATTTT.

Note on this clone: The sample carries other DNA sequences with the same CDR3. V and J are TRBV4-1 and TRBJ1-5; no firm D call. Trimming removed 1 base from V and 7 bases from J, with 5 bases in between. This CDR3 contains 12 residues. Germline CDR1 MGHRA, CDR2 YSYEKL. The CDR3 nucleotides read TGCGCCAGCAGCCAAGGTAACCAGCCCCAGCATTTT. Residues: CASSQGNQPQHF.

The chain combines TRBV7-2 with TRBJ2-1; no clear D gene. Germline CDR1 and CDR2: SGHTA and FQGNSA. Trimming took 4 bases from V and 5 from J, leaving 6 bases between them. The CDR3 loop spans 12 amino acids. The CDR3 spells CASSSEHNEQFF. CDR3 nucleotides: TGTGCCAGCAGCTCTGAGCACAATGAGCAGTTCTTC.

In this sample, this clone turned up once. V and J are TRBV4-1 and TRBJ2-2; D unclear. The germline V gene encodes CDR1 MGHRA and CDR2 YSYEKL. The V gene lost 6 bases and the J gene lost 4 bases, with 18 bases spanning the gap. The CDR3 totals 16 residues. The CDR3 here is CASSPDLMGFTGELFF. CDR3 nucleotide sequence: TGCGCCAGCAGTCCAGACCTGATGGGTTTCACCGGGGAGCTGTTTTTT.

This clone was counted a few times. The J gene is TRBJ2-7, the V gene TRBV11-2; D gene uncertain. This CDR3 is 13 amino acids long. Germline assignment: CDR1 SGHAT and CDR2 FQNNGV. Trimming took off 2 bases at V and 6 bases at J, with 11 bases between the two ends. DNA for the CDR3: TGTGCCAGCAGCTTAACGTACCAGGCCGAGCAGTACTTC. Translation gives CASSLTYQAEQYF.

This clone appeared a few times. The chain employs TRBV7-9 and TRBJ1-1, with D uncertain. CDR1 SEHNR and CDR2 FQNEAQ come from the germline V gene (reference sequence). The CDR3 totals 12 residues. Trimming pared 7 bases from V and 9 bases from J, leaving 15 bases between. CDR3 protein: CASTRDGEQAFF. The CDR3 nucleotides read TGTGCCAGCACCCGGGATGGGGAACAAGCTTTCTTT.